The 26 T cell receptor beta chains below all came from one sample that was sequenced in a study of blood T cell repertoires in COVID-19. Using immunoSEQ multiplex PCR, the repertoire was profiled, and TCRdb retains in-frame clones only, with some absent. Of about 55,000 clones listed, 86% were seen once; the top ten hold about 2.7%. The sample was peripheral blood. The receptors shown here come from a man older than 75 with acute or convalescent COVID-19.

This clone has a single count. The rearrangement links TRBV9 to TRBJ1-2; TRBD1 matches 8 bases. The CDR3 is 16 amino acids. The V gene's germline CDR1 is SGDLS and CDR2 YYNGEE. V shed 4 bases and J 5 bases; nucleotides not matched to a gene: 13. The CDR3 bases are TGTGCCAGCAGCCCCTTGGGGGGACAGGCCCTTTATGGCTACACCTTC. Residues: CASSPLGGQALYGYTF. The variable domain in full, with the rest retrieved from reference TRBV9 and TRBJ1-2, is DSGVTQTPKHLITATGQRVTLRCSPRSGDLSVYWYQQSLDQGLQFLIQYYNGEERAKGNILERFSAQQFPDLHSELNLSSLELGDSALYFCASSPLGGQALYGYTFGSGTRLTVV.

The chain combines TRBV7-8 with TRBJ2-5; 10 bases are shared with TRBD2. Germline CDR1 SGHVS, CDR2 FQNEAQ. CDR3 length equals 16 residues. The V and J ends lost 4 bases and 2 bases, in that order; junction bases with no gene match: 7. In DNA, the CDR3 is TGTGCCAGCAGCTCATATGGACTAGCGGCACAAGAGACCCAGTACTTC. Translation gives CASSSYGLAAQETQYF.

V gene TRBV27 combines with J gene TRBJ2-3, with 7 bases fitting TRBD2. The junction had 13 bases not matched to a gene; V was cut back by 1 base and J by 0 bases. This CDR3 comprises 19 residues. Germline CDR1 and CDR2: MNHEY and SMNVEV (reference sequence). The CDR3 DNA follows: TGTGCCAGCAGTTTATTAGGCGGGGGTCGGGGACCTAGCACAGATACGCAGTATTTT. Amino acids: CASSLLGGGRGPSTDTQYF.

This clone was observed a single time. The rearrangement uses TRBV7-3 and TRBJ2-3; 7 nucleotides line up with TRBD2. Germline assignment: CDR1 SGHTA and CDR2 FQGTGA. V shed 3 bases, J shed 3 bases, and the junction held 3 bases outside the gene matches. The CDR3 length is 14 residues. The CDR3 sequence is CASSLGGRTDTQYF. The DNA for the CDR3 is TGTGCCAGCAGCTTGGGGGGGAGGACAGATACGCAGTATTTT.

The chain carries TRBV5-1 and TRBJ1-6; D call uncertain. Between the trimmed V and J ends, which lost 2 bases and 8 bases, there was a span of 17 bases. The CDR3 contains 16 residues. Germline CDR1 is SGHRS and CDR2 is YFSETQ. CDR3 amino acids: CASSFRGNGPYSPLHF. The CDR3 DNA is TGCGCCAGCAGCTTCCGGGGAAATGGACCTTATTCACCCCTCCACTTT.

The chain uses TRBV6-6 and TRBJ1-2, with D tentatively TRBD1 (5 bases). The V gene lost 0 bases and the J gene lost 2 bases, with 10 bases spanning the gap. This CDR3 is built from 15 residues. CDR1 and CDR2 from the germline V gene are MNHNY and SVGAGI (reference sequence). CDR3 nucleotides: TGTGCCAGCAGTTACTCGGCAGGGCAAAACTATGGCTACACCTTC. This sequence encodes CASSYSAGQNYGYTF.

The genes are TRBV19 and TRBJ1-5, with 7 bases identical to TRBD1. Germline V gives CDR1 LNHDA, CDR2 SQIVND (reference sequence). The CDR3 loop spans 15 amino acids. Germline trimming cut 8 bases from V and 0 bases from J; bases unmatched to any gene: 7. The CDR3 DNA follows: TGTGCCAGTCTTACAGGGGCTAATAGCAATCAGCCCCAGCATTTT. Its protein is CASLTGANSNQPQHF.

The chain uses TRBV19 and TRBJ2-7; TRBD1 aligns across 8 bases. The junction had 5 bases not matched to a gene; V was cut back by 1 base and J by 3 bases. The CDR3 covers 15 residues. Per the germline V gene, CDR1 is LNHDA and CDR2 is SQIVND (reference sequence). The CDR3 region is CASSIVFGQGYEQYF. CDR3 coding DNA: TGTGCCAGTAGTATAGTCTTCGGACAGGGCTACGAGCAGTACTTC.

The chain couples TRBV19 to TRBJ1-2; TRBD1 might be the D (6 bases). The CDR3 consists of 15 residues. Trimming stripped 1 base from V and 3 bases from J, with 12 bases between. Germline V CDR1 and CDR2: LNHDA, SQIVND (reference sequence). In nucleotides, the CDR3 is TGTGCCAGTAGTATAGTTGCAGGGGTCGACTATGGCTACACCTTC. This codes for CASSIVAGVDYGYTF.

J is TRBJ1-4 and V is TRBV19; D uncertain. The length of the CDR3 is 16 residues. The germline V and J ends were trimmed by 3 bases and 0 bases, with 11 bases remaining between them. The germline V gene encodes CDR1 LNHDA and CDR2 SQIVND (reference sequence). The CDR3 loop is CASSIRAGATNEKLFF. In DNA, the CDR3 is TGTGCCAGTAGTATCCGCGCCGGTGCAACTAATGAAAAACTGTTTTTT.

The rearrangement joins TRBV29-1 to TRBJ1-5; tentatively, D is TRBD1 (5 bases). The V gene's germline CDR1 is SQVTM and CDR2 ANQGSEA. The CDR3 has 12 residues. V was pared by 4 bases and J by 2 bases, with 6 bases between. This CDR3 is CSVGRGNQPQHF. CDR3 nucleotides: TGCAGCGTTGGCAGGGGCAATCAGCCCCAGCATTTT.

The chain recombines TRBV11-2 with TRBJ1-1, with a possible D match to TRBD1 (5 bases). Germline values: CDR1 SGHAT, CDR2 FQNNGV. The CDR3 is made up of 14 amino acids. Trimming cost V 1 base and J 8 bases, with 14 bases left between them. In DNA, the CDR3 is TGTGCCAGCAGCTTAGGGCTGGGGCCTCAAGAAGCTTTCTTT. As protein: CASSLGLGPQEAFF.

The gene calls are TRBV2 and TRBJ2-3; 9 bases match TRBD2. The CDR3 is 17 residues long. The V gene end was trimmed by 4 bases and the J gene end by 0 bases; junction bases not matched to a gene: 8. CDR1 and CDR2 from the germline V gene are SNHLY and FYNNEI. The CDR3 DNA is TGTGCCAGCAGTGGTTCTAGCGGGGAGTCTAGCACAGATACGCAGTATTTT. Its protein is CASSGSSGESSTDTQYF.

The rearrangement joins TRBV5-1 to TRBJ1-2, with 11 bases aligning to TRBD1. This CDR3 contains 13 residues. Germline trimming cut 4 bases from V and 8 bases from J; bases unmatched to any gene: 4. Germline V gene data show CDR1 as SGHRS and CDR2 as YFSETQ. Here the CDR3 reads CASSPDRGRGYTF. Here the CDR3 DNA reads TGCGCCAGCAGCCCGGACAGGGGGCGCGGCTACACCTTC.

This chain uses TRBV19 with TRBJ1-4, with D uncertain. Germline V lookup: CDR1 LNHDA, CDR2 SQIVND (reference sequence). Trimming left V 8 bases short and J 0 bases short, with 10 bases between. The CDR3 sequence is 14 residues long. CDR3 sequence reads: CASARVATNEKLFF. CDR3 sequence (DNA): TGTGCCAGTGCCCGAGTTGCAACTAATGAAAAACTGTTTTTT.

This chain joins TRBV30 and TRBJ1-3; a possible D gene is TRBD1 (6 bases). V dropped 0 bases and J dropped 4 bases, with 16 bases sitting between them. Per the germline V gene, CDR1 is GTSNPN and CDR2 is SVGIG (reference sequence). This CDR3 is built from 16 residues. CDR3 in DNA: TGTGCCTGGAGTGTTTCGGGGGGGGCAGCGGGAAACACCATATATTTT. Its translation is CAWSVSGGAAGNTIYF. Filled out from reference TRBV30 and TRBJ1-3, the complete variable domain reads SQTIHQWPATLVQPVGSPLSLECTVEGTSNPNLYWYRQAAGRGLQLLFYSVGIGQISSEVPQNLSASRPQDRQFILSSKKLLLSDSGFYLCAWSVSGGAAGNTIYFGEGSWLTVV.

The V call is TRBV6-5, the J call TRBJ2-2; D uncertain. Between the trimmed V and J ends, which lost 0 bases and 1 base, there was a span of 6 bases. The CDR3 extends over 15 amino acids. Germline CDR1 reads MNHEY; CDR2 reads SVGAGI. The CDR3 here is CASSYSNRNTGELFF. The DNA of the CDR3 is TGTGCCAGCAGTTACTCGAACAGGAACACCGGGGAGCTGTTTTTT.

The rearrangement uses TRBV13 and TRBJ1-4; unclear D gene. The CDR3 spans 14 residues. With 8 bases removed from V and 8 bases from J, the gap between germline ends came to 18 bases. Germline values: CDR1 PRHDT, CDR2 FYEKMQ (reference sequence). The CDR3 loop reads CASGRRGIGEKLFF. In DNA, the CDR3 is TGTGCCAGCGGCAGGCGGGGAATAGGAGAAAAACTGTTTTTT.

The chain couples TRBV7-2 to TRBJ1-5; D might be TRBD1 (6 bases). CDR1 and CDR2 from the germline V gene are SGHTA and FQGNSA. This CDR3 spans 14 amino acids. The ends were cut back, 5 bases at V and 3 bases at J, with 11 bases in the middle. In DNA, the CDR3 is TGTGCCAGCAGCACCACAGGGTTCAATCAGCCCCAGCATTTT. Translation gives CASSTTGFNQPQHF.

This clone was seen more than once but under ten times. Written as DNA, the CDR3 is TGTGCCAGCAGTTATGACCCGAGCGGAAACACTGAAGCTTTCTTT. It specifies CASSYDPSGNTEAFF. V gene TRBV6-2 or TRBV6-3 combines with J gene TRBJ1-1, with D uncertain. This CDR3 is built from 15 residues. V gave up 3 bases and J gave up 2 bases, with 13 bases separating them. Germline V gives CDR1 MNHEY, CDR2 SVGEGT.

This sequence joins TRBV7-6 and TRBJ2-1; TRBD1 is a possible D gene (6 bases). Germline lookup yields CDR1 SGHVS and CDR2 FNYEAQ. This CDR3 contains 14 residues. V lost 2 bases and J 7 bases, leaving 12 bases between the germline ends. The CDR3 here is CASSLPQGTNEQFF. In DNA, the CDR3 is TGTGCCAGCAGCTTACCACAGGGTACGAATGAGCAGTTCTTC.

The V gene is TRBV19, the J gene TRBJ2-2, with 7 bases lining up with TRBD1. The CDR3 contains 15 residues. Germline V gene lookup returns CDR1 LNHDA and CDR2 SQIVND (reference sequence). With 6 bases clipped from V and 1 base from J, the junction kept 5 bases outside the gene matches. CDR3 nucleotides: TGTGCCAGTAGCCGGGACAGACGGAACACCGGGGAGCTGTTTTTT. Its protein product is CASSRDRRNTGELFF. Full variable domain (rest looked up from reference TRBV19 and TRBJ2-2): DGGITQSPKYLFRKEGQNVTLSCEQNLNHDAMYWYRQDPGQGLRLIYYSQIVNDFQKGDIAEGYSVSREKKESFPLTVTSAQKNPTAFYLCASSRDRRNTGELFFGEGSRLTVL.

The rearrangement uses TRBV19 and TRBJ1-3; D unresolved. This CDR3 contains 15 residues. Germline loops: CDR1 LNHDA, CDR2 SQIVND (reference sequence). Between the trimmed V and J ends, which lost 3 bases and 0 bases, there was a span of 9 bases. This CDR3 reads CASSIIRFSGNTIYF. The CDR3 DNA is TGTGCCAGTAGTATTATCCGTTTCTCTGGAAACACCATATATTTT.

The rearrangement links TRBV28 to TRBJ2-3; possible D gene TRBD2, 5 bases. Germline CDR1 reads MDHEN; CDR2 reads SYDVKM. This CDR3 region has 15 residues. The V end was cut by 5 bases, the J end by 4 bases, with 16 bases between. Written as DNA, the CDR3 is TGTGCCAGCAGTCATGGGGATAAGGAGGCAGATACGCAGTATTTT. It encodes CASSHGDKEADTQYF.

The rearrangement links TRBV6-5 to TRBJ1-2; D is undetermined. Germline V gene sequence: CDR1 MNHEY, CDR2 SVGAGI. V was shortened by 0 bases and J by 6 bases, with 17 bases between the two germline ends. The length of the CDR3 is 16 residues. The CDR3 is CASSYSVTTQAHGYTF. For the CDR3, the DNA is TGTGCCAGCAGTTACTCCGTCACGACCCAGGCACATGGCTACACCTTC.

The chain recombines TRBV5-1 with TRBJ1-6; D might be TRBD1 (5 bases). Germline lookup yields CDR1 SGHRS and CDR2 YFSETQ. There are 15 residues in the CDR3. Trimming cost V 1 base and J 6 bases, with 11 bases left between them. Written as DNA, the CDR3 is TGCGCCAGCAGCTTGACGGAGGGGATTAATTCACCCCTCCACTTT. This codes for CASSLTEGINSPLHF.